A selection of T cell receptor beta chains follows, all from one sample in a study of cytomegalovirus exposure and HLA in healthy donors. The repertoire was sequenced with immunoSEQ multiplex PCR; TCRdb's copy has only in-frame clones and lacks some. Of 130,000 to 150,000 clones in the sample, around 80% were seen once. Input material: PBMCs. The receptor source for this set is a man aged 40-49 years in good health and CMV-seropositive. Each CDR3 is given with its conserved first and last residue. The D gene is left open where the match is weak. Where a row states a size, it is once, few, many or the class of an expanded clone; other rows omit it.

CASSLGRDTQYF TGTGCCAGCAGCTTAGGCAGAGATACGCAGTATTTT . . TRBJ2-3 TRBV13
CASSFGQGAHEQYF TGTGCCAGCAGCTTCGGACAGGGGGCGCACGAGCAGTACTTC once TRBD1 TRBJ2-7 TRBV7-9
CASSSPLREQYF TGTGCCAGCAGTTCCCCTTTGCGGGAGCAGTACTTC once TRBD2 TRBJ2-4 TRBV27
CASSKRTETYEQYF TGCGCCAGCAGCAAACGGACAGAGACCTACGAGCAGTACTTC . . TRBJ2-7 TRBV5-1
CASSLNPLAGGMGEQYF TGTGCCAGCAGCTTAAACCCCCTAGCGGGAGGAATGGGCGAGCAGTACTTC . TRBD2 TRBJ2-7 TRBV11-2
CAITAAVPGNTIYF TGTGCCATCACGGCAGCGGTTCCAGGAAACACCATATATTTT . . TRBJ1-3 TRBV10-3
CASSPLPILAGGPSNEQFF TGTGCCAGCAGCCCTCTTCCAATCCTAGCGGGAGGGCCATCAAATGAGCAGTTCTTC . TRBD2 TRBJ2-1 TRBV7-9
CASSWLGRSRIGETQYF TGTGCCAGCAGCTGGTTAGGGAGGTCAAGGATTGGAGAGACCCAGTACTTC few . TRBJ2-5 TRBV28
CASSGTGGEGESYNEQFF TGTGCCAGCAGTGGGACAGGTGGTGAGGGAGAGTCTTACAATGAGCAGTTCTTC . TRBD1 TRBJ2-1 TRBV27
CASSLTTRHNGEDEKLFF TGCGCCAGCAGCCTGACAACCCGACATAATGGGGAGGATGAAAAACTGTTTTTT . . TRBJ1-4 TRBV4-1
CSVEGRGRDEQYF TGCAGCGTTGAAGGGAGGGGCAGGGACGAGCAGTACTTC . . TRBJ2-7 TRBV29-1
CASSLAGGGSVTDTQYF TGTGCCAGCAGCTTGGCGGGAGGGGGGTCGGTCACAGATACGCAGTATTTT . TRBD2 TRBJ2-3 TRBV5-6
CASTGEQFF TGTGCCAGCACGGGGGAGCAGTTCTTC . . TRBJ2-1 TRBV9
CAWSVLGSPYGYTF TGTGCCTGGAGTGTCTTGGGCAGCCCATATGGCTACACCTTC . . TRBJ1-2 TRBV30
CASSLGGTSSYNEQFF TGTGCCAGCAGCTTGGGGGGGACTAGCTCCTACAATGAGCAGTTCTTC . TRBD2 TRBJ2-1 TRBV5-4
CASSPPRQGAHYGYTF TGTGCCAGCTCACCACCAAGGCAGGGGGCCCACTATGGCTACACCTTC . TRBD1 TRBJ1-2 TRBV18
CASSYGRVNTEAFF TGTGCCAGCAGTTACGGGAGAGTTAACACTGAAGCTTTCTTT . . TRBJ1-1 TRBV6-5
CASSDRNQPQHF TGTGCCAGCAGTGACAGAAATCAGCCCCAGCATTTT . . TRBJ1-5 TRBV6-1
CASSPSVAVYNEQFF TGTGCCAGCTCACCTTCGGTAGCGGTATACAATGAGCAGTTCTTC . . TRBJ2-1 TRBV18
CASSTGQGVPYEQYF TGTGCCAGCAGCACGGGACAGGGGGTTCCCTACGAGCAGTACTTC . TRBD1 TRBJ2-7 TRBV5-8
CASGVSLNSPLHF TGTGCCAGCGGAGTCAGCCTCAATTCACCCCTCCACTTT . . TRBJ1-6 TRBV7-2
CASSWTSYGYTF TGTGCCAGTAGTTGGACATCCTATGGCTACACCTTC . . TRBJ1-2 TRBV19
CASSLERSSYF TGTGCCAGCAGCTTAGAGCGGAGTTCTTACTTC . . TRBJ2-5 TRBV7-9
CASSQGYTSLTNEKLFF TGCGCCAGCAGCCAAGGGTACACCAGTCTAACTAATGAAAAACTGTTTTTT . . TRBJ1-4 TRBV4-1
CASSLPEGTGGKGNYNEQFF TGTGCCAGCAGCCTCCCTGAGGGGACAGGGGGAAAAGGGAACTACAATGAGCAGTTCTTC . TRBD1 TRBJ2-1 TRBV7-3
CATSRPGYTEAFF TGTGCCACCAGCAGACCAGGGTACACTGAAGCTTTCTTT . . TRBJ1-1 TRBV15
CASSGGTSGSQTQYF TGTGCCAGCAGTGGCGGGACTAGCGGGAGCCAGACCCAGTACTTC many TRBD2 TRBJ2-5 TRBV2